This T cell receptor (beta chain) was identified in a study of T cells after yellow fever vaccination (dated by TCRdb to between 2018 and 2021). Broadly, across the study: The SMART-Seq v4 Ultra Low Input RNA kit was used to prepare libraries from fractions with low cell numbers. To follow T-cell clones before and after primary and booster YFV17D yellow fever vaccination, bulk TCR alpha and beta repertoires were sequenced over time. Two healthy male donors made up the cohort, one aged 18 to 30 years and the other aged 30 to 40 years. Blood was collected at multiple timepoints before and after primary and secondary immunization, and bulk PBMC replicates and cell subsets were isolated. Points the paper makes about the study in general: Compared with the primary T-cell response, the secondary T-cell response was weaker but faster, peaking on day 5 rather than day 15. Computational filtering was required because FACS-sorted repertoires could contain abundant contaminating clonotypes from the bulk population. Only a couple of donors were included in the study, so the extent to which the findings can be generalized is limited. A small share of clonotypes was detected in both CD4 and CD8 compartments, with the overlap likely arising from convergent recombination. Most clones expanded after primary vaccination were re-detected after the booster (about 96% of CD4 and roughly 87% of CD8), suggesting broad memory maintenance.

This clonotype was counted a few times. Its antigen is still unknown. The input lacks base qualities; no much larger clone sits a single base away. The treatment or condition label here, explained by the study, means: live attenuated yellow fever vaccine strain. At each blood-draw timepoint, two biological replicates of bulk PBMCs were collected. A standard Ficoll-Paque protocol was used to isolate PBMCs from peripheral blood. RNA was extracted with TriZol from bulk PBMCs, CD4 and CD8 fractions, and dextramer-positive and dextramer-negative fractions. Sequencing used an Illumina NovaSeq 6000. Synthesis of TCR cDNA relied on 5'RACE template switching, a step that introduced a universal primer site along with unique molecular identifiers. cDNA synthesis was primed from both the TCR alpha and TCR beta constant segments. Two PCR steps were used to amplify libraries, with sample barcodes and sequencing adapters being added in the second step. Libraries were sequenced on Illumina HiSeq 2500 (2x100 bp) or NovaSeq (2x150 bp). The published analysis was carried out like this. Reads were demultiplexed and collapsed into UMI consensus sequences with MIGEC, and V(D)J alignment was performed with MiXCR. Vaccine-responding clonotypes were identified with edgeR using replicate PBMC samples, with FDR below 0.01 and a log2 fold change above 5 up to day 15 being required. Each bulk clonotype was labeled CD4 or CD8 based on which sequenced repertoire, CD4 or CD8, contained the clonotype at higher abundance. TCRdb reworked the public reads: Q25 trimming with fastp, MiXCR clone assembly, productive beta chains retained. CDR3 protein duplicates are merged, each entry listing the most common genes and DNA. TCRdb's processing, not the authors', yielded these V and J calls. The table for this sample lists under 500,000 distinct CDR3 sequences; over 15% of them were counted only once. About a sixth of the sample is in the top ten clones.

The material was PBMCs, obtained before the yellow fever booster vaccination. The sequence was collected from a man aged 18-30 years who received the YFV17D yellow fever vaccine.

In nucleotide form, the sequence is TGTGCCAGCAGCCGCCCTAGACCCCAAGCCCAAGAAAAACTGTTTTTT. The resulting protein is CASSRPRPQAQEKLFF. The receptor chain draws on TRBV7-9 and TRBJ1-4; the D gene is unclear. Per the germline V gene (reference sequence), SEHNR is the CDR1 and FQNEAQ is the CDR2. Trimming removed 5 bases from V and 8 bases from J, leaving 21 bases between the germline ends. The CDR3 covers 16 residues, taking in both the cysteine and the phenylalanine. CDR3 DNA is the only sequence kept; it has 48 bases, read in frame from the first base.